The 8 T cell receptor beta chains in this list originate from one sample, sequenced in a study of beta chain features in type 1 diabetes. Study-level results: Significant though moderate, a shortening of TCRB CDR3s appeared in all four CD4+ subsets of Type 1 diabetes patients.

The antigens for these receptors are not known. The whole isolated RNA underwent reverse transcription, so sequencing captured expressed TCRB transcripts. Generated by immunoSEQ multiplex PCR, the TCRdb table keeps only in-frame clones and is missing some. The table includes 400,000 or so clones, around 10% detected once. Sequencing was carried out using central memory CD4+ T cells from blood. The receptors originated from a man aged 25-40 years with type 1 diabetes.

The V gene is TRBV6-5, the J gene TRBJ1-3; TRBD1 matches at 9 bases. The V gene end was trimmed by 5 bases and the J gene end by 2 bases; junction bases not matched to a gene: 1. The germline V gene has CDR1 MNHEY and CDR2 SVGAGI. The CDR3 consists of 14 residues. CDR3 nucleotide sequence: TGTGCCAGCAGTCGGACAGGGGCTGGAAACACCATATATTTT. Encoded protein: CASSRTGAGNTIYF.

As regards this clone: Different DNA sequences within this sample yield the same CDR3. V and J are TRBV18 and TRBJ2-3; D possibly corresponds to TRBD2 (6 bases). Germline V gene lookup returns CDR1 KGHSH and CDR2 LQKENI. V lost 3 bases to trimming and J lost 2 bases, with 9 bases between them. CDR3 length equals 14 residues. The CDR3 bases are TGTGCCAGCTCACCGACGGGGGACACAGATACGCAGTATTTT. Translating it yields CASSPTGDTDTQYF.

The gene calls are TRBV7-8 and TRBJ2-5, with 13 bases fitting TRBD2. Germline assignment: CDR1 SGHVS and CDR2 FQNEAQ. With V trimmed by 7 bases and J by 5 bases, 28 bases remained unmatched. The CDR3 consists of 22 residues. The CDR3 region has the DNA TGTGCCAGCACCTCATTCCAGGGGATCGGACTAGCGGGAGTGGCGGATCGGGAGACCCAGTACTTC. It codes for CASTSFQGIGLAGVADRETQYF.

This clone was detected only a few times. This rearrangement joins TRBV18 to TRBJ1-3, with TRBD1 matching 7 bases. Germline V gene sequence: CDR1 KGHSH, CDR2 LQKENI. The V gene end was trimmed by 1 base and the J gene end by 4 bases; junction bases not matched to a gene: 4. The CDR3 consists of 15 residues. The DNA of the CDR3 is TGTGCCAGCTCACCACGGCAGGGGGACGGAAACACCATATATTTT. Its translation: CASSPRQGDGNTIYF.

This clone was seen only a few times. The chain has TRBV6-5 and TRBJ2-1, with TRBD2 matching over 10 bases. Germline CDR1 reads MNHEY; CDR2 reads SVGAGI. The J segment lost 10 bases and the V segment lost 6 bases, leaving 9 bases of the junction unmatched. The CDR3 length is 14 residues. Here the CDR3 reads CASRPGLASKEQFF. In nucleotides, the CDR3 is TGTGCCAGCAGGCCGGGACTAGCGTCTAAGGAGCAGTTCTTC.

Comment on this clone: At one end the junction does not follow the germline gene, possibly because of a read error. The gene calls are TRBV4-1 and TRBJ2-5; D might be TRBD2 (6 bases). Germline loops: CDR1 MGHRA, CDR2 YSYEKL. This CDR3 region has 14 residues. The CDR3 DNA follows: TGTGCCAGCAACGGGGACTCGACGGGGGAGACCCAGTACTTC. Translated: CASNGDSTGETQYF.

A word on this clone: This CDR3 is also generated by other DNA sequences in the sample. The CDR3 spells CASSFGQGRTGELFF. The CDR3 DNA is TGTGCCAGCAGCTTTGGACAGGGTCGGACCGGGGAGCTGTTTTTT. The V gene is TRBV7-3, the J gene TRBJ2-2, with TRBD1 matching over 8 bases. The V gene end was trimmed by 3 bases and the J gene end by 5 bases; junction bases not matched to a gene: 5. CDR3 length: 15 amino acids. The germline V gene encodes CDR1 SGHTA and CDR2 FQGTGA.

The V call is TRBV5-1, the J call TRBJ2-1, with D perhaps TRBD2 (6 bases). CDR3 length: 15 amino acids. CDR1 SGHRS and CDR2 YFSETQ come from the germline V gene. With 0 bases removed from V and 5 bases from J, the gap between germline ends came to 12 bases. CDR3 sequence: CASSLAGPGDNEQFF. In DNA, the CDR3 is TGCGCCAGCAGCTTGGCCGGTCCGGGGGACAATGAGCAGTTCTTC.